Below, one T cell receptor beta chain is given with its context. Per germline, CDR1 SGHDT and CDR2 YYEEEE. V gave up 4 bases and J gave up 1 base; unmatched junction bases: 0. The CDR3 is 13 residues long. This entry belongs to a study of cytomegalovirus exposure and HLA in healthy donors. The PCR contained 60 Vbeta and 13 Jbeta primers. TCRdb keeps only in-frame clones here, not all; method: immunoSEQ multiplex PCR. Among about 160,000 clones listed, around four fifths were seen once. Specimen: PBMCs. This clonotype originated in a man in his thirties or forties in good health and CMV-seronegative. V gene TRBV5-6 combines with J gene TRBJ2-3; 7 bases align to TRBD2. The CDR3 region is CASSAGGTDTQYF. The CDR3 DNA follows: TGTGCCAGCAGCGCGGGGGGCACAGATACGCAGTATTTT.